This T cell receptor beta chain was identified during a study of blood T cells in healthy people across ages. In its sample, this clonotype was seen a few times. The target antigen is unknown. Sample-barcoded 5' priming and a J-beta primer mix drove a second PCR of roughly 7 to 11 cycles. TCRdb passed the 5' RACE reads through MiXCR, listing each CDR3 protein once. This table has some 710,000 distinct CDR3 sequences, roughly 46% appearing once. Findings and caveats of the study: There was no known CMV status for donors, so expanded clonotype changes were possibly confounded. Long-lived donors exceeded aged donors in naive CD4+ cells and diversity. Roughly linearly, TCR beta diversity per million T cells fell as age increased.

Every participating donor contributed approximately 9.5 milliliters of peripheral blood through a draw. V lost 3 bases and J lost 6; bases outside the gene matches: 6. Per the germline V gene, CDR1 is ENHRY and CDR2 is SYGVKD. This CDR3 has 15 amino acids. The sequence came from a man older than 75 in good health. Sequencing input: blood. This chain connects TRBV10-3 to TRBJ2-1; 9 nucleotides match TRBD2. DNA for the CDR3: TGTGCCATCAGTGACCTAGCGGGGAAACTCAATGAGCAGTTCTTC. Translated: CAISDLAGKLNEQFF.